This T cell receptor (beta chain) was retrieved from a study of blood T cells in healthy people across ages. Germline loops: CDR1 MNHEY, CDR2 SVGEGT. The CDR3 covers 15 residues. V lost 5 bases and J 3 bases, leaving 14 bases between the germline ends. This clonotype was seen a handful of times. A sample-barcoded 5' primer and a J-beta primer mix were used in a second PCR of roughly 6 to 11 cycles. In TCRdb, the 5' RACE reads were re-called with MiXCR into one record per CDR3 protein. The sample gives about 670,000 distinct CDR3 sequences, 35% to 50% of which show up once; 30% is in the top ten. The TCR sequence derives from a man aged 80 or over in good health. This rearrangement joins TRBV6-2 or TRBV6-3 to TRBJ2-1; D is possibly TRBD1 (6 bases). Sequencing was performed on blood. CDR3 nucleotides: TGTGCCAGCAGTCGACCGGGACACGACTACAATGAGCAGTTCTTC. Protein sequence: CASSRPGHDYNEQFF.